This TCR beta chain was captured in a study of blood T cell repertoires in COVID-19. This clone is labeled medium-sized. Within the sample, other DNA sequences also encode this same CDR3. Original handling: Quantification of nucleated cells was approximated via reference gene primer amplification. Produced via immunoSEQ multiplex PCR; TCRdb's table is partial and in-frame only. V and J calls and clone size are as listed in that table; D and trimming were resolved from the DNA. Of 25,000 to 35,000 clones in the sample, about 78% were seen once. Germline lookup yields CDR1 MNHEY and CDR2 SMNVEV (reference sequence). V dropped 2 bases and J dropped 6 bases, with 7 bases sitting between them. The CDR3 is 12 residues long.

The origin of this receptor is a man older than 75 with acute or convalescent COVID-19. Sequencing input: peripheral blood. The V and J genes are TRBV27 and TRBJ1-2, with a tentative D call TRBD1 (6 bases). The CDR3 sequence: CASSLGGHGYTF. CDR3 sequence (DNA): TGTGCCAGCAGTTTAGGGGGCCATGGCTACACCTTC.